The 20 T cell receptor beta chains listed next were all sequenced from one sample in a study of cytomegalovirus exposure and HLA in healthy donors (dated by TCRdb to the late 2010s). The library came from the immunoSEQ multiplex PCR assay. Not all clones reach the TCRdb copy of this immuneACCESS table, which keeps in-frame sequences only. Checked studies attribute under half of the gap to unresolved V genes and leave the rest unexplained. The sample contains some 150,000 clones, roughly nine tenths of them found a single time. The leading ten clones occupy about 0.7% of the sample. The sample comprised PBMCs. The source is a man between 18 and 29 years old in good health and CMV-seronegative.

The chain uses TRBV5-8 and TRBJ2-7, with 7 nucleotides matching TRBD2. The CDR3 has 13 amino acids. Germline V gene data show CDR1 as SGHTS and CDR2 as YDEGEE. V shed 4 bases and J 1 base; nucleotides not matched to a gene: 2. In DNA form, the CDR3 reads TGTGCCAGCAGCACCGGGGGGTCCTACGAGCAGTACTTC. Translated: CASSTGGSYEQYF. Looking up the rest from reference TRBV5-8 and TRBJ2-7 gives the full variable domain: EAGVTQSPTHLIKTRGQQATLRCSPISGHTSVYWYQQALGLGLQFLLWYDEGEERNRGNFPPRFSGRQFPNYSSELNVNALELEDSALYLCASSTGGSYEQYFGPGTRLTVT.

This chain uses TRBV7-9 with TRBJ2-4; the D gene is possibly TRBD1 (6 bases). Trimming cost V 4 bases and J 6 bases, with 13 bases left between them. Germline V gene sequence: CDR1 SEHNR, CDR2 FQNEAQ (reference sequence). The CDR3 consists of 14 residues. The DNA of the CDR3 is TGTGCCAGCAGCTCAGGACAGTACGGAAACATTCAGTACTTC. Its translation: CASSSGQYGNIQYF.

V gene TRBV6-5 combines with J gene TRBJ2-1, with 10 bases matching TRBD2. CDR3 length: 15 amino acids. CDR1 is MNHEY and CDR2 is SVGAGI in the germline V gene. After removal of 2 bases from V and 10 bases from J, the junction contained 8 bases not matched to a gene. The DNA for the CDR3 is TGTGCCAGCAGTTACAGCGGGAGGGCCTCGGCCGAGCAGTTCTTC. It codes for CASSYSGRASAEQFF.

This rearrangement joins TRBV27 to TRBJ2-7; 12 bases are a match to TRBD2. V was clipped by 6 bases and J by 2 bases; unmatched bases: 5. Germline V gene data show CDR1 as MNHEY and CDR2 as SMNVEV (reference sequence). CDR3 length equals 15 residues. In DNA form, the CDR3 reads TGTGCCAGCAGGAAACTAGCGGGAGGCCCCTACGAGCAGTACGTC. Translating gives CASRKLAGGPYEQYV.

CDR3 DNA sequence: TGTGCCAGCAGCGTAGCAGCGGCTACCCGCACAGATACGCAGTATTTT. Its translation is CASSVAAATRTDTQYF. The rearrangement joins TRBV9 to TRBJ2-3, with D possibly TRBD2 on 5 matching bases. Trimming took 0 bases from V and 1 from J, leaving 12 bases between them. Germline-derived CDR1 and CDR2 are SGDLS and YYNGEE. The CDR3 consists of 16 residues.

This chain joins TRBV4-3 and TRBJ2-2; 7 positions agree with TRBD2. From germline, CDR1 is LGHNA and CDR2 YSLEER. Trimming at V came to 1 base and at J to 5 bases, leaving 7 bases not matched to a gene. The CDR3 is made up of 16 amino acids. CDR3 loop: CASSQGVAGRTGELFF. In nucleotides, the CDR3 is TGCGCCAGCAGCCAAGGCGTAGCGGGTAGGACCGGGGAGCTGTTTTTT.

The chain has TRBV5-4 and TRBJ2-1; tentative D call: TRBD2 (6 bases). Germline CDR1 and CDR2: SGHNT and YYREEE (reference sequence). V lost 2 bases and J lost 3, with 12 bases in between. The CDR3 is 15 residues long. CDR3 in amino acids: CASSLVGRGYNEQFF. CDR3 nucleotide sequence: TGTGCCAGCAGCTTAGTCGGGCGGGGCTACAATGAGCAGTTCTTC.

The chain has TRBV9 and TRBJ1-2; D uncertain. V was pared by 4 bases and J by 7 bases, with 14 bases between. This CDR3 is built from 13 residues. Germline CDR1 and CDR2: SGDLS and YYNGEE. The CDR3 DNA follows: TGTGCCAGCAGCCCCCAACCGGAGGGTGGCTACACCTTC. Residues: CASSPQPEGGYTF.

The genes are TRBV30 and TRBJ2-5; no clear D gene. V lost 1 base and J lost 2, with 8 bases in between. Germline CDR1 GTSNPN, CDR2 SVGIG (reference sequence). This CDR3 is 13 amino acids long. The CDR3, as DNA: TGTGCCTGGAGTGCCCGAGGTCAAGAGACCCAGTACTTC. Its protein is CAWSARGQETQYF.

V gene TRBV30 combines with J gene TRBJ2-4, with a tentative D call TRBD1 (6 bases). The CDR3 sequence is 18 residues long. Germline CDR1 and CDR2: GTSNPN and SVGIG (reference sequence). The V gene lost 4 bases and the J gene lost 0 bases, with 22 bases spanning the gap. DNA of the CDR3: TGTGCCTGGAACTATCGGAATCGACAGGAACTAGCCAAAAACATTCAGTACTTC. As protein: CAWNYRNRQELAKNIQYF.

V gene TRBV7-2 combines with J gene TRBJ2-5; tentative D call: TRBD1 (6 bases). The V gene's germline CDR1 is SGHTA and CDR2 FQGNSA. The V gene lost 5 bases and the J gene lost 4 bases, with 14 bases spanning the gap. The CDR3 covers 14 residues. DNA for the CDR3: TGTGCCAGCAGCCAGGGGCGGACCTCAGAGACCCAGTACTTC. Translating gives CASSQGRTSETQYF.

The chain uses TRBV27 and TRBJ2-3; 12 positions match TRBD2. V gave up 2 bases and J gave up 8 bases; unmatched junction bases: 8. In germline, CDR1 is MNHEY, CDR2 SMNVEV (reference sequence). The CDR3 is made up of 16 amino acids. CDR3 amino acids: CASSLRRLAGVGTQYF. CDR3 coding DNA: TGTGCCAGCAGTTTACGGAGACTAGCGGGAGTGGGTACGCAGTATTTT.

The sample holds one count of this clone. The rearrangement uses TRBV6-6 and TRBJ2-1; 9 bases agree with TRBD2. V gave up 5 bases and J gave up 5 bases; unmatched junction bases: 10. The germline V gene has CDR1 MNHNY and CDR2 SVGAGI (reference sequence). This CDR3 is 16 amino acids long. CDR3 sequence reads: CASSPSTSGRDNEQFF. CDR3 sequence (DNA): TGTGCCAGCAGTCCCAGTACTAGCGGGCGGGACAATGAGCAGTTCTTC.

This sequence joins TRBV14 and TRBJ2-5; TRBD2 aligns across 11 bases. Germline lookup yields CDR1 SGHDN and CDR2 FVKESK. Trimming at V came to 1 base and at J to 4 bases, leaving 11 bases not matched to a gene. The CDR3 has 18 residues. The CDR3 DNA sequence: TGTGCCAGCAGCCAAGTCAGGAGTAGACTAGCGGGGCCAGAGACCCAGTACTTC. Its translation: CASSQVRSRLAGPETQYF.

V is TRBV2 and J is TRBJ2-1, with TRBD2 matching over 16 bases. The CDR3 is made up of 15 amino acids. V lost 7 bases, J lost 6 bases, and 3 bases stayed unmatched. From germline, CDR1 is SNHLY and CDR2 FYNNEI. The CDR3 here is CASTGLAGGFNEQFF. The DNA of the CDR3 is TGTGCCAGCACGGGACTAGCGGGGGGGTTCAATGAGCAGTTCTTC.

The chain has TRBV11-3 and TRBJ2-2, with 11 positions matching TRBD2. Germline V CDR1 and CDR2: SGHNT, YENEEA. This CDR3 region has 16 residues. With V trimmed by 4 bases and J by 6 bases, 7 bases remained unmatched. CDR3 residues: CASSSLSGRVAGELFF. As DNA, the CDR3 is TGTGCCAGCAGCTCCCTTAGCGGGAGGGTTGCCGGGGAGCTGTTTTTT.

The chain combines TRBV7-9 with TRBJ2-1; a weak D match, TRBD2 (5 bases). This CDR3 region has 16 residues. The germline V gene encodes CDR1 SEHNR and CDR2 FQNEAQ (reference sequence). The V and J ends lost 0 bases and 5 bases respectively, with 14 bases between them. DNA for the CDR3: TGTGCCAGCAGCTTAGCGGGATTAGCGTACCACAATGAGCAGTTCTTC. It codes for CASSLAGLAYHNEQFF.

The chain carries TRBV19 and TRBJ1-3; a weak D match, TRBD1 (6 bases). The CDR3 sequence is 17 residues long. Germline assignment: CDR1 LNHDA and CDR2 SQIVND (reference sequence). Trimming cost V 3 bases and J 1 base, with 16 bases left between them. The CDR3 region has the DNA TGTGCCAGTAGTATGGACAGTCTGATCACTTCTGGAAACACCATATATTTT. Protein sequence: CASSMDSLITSGNTIYF.

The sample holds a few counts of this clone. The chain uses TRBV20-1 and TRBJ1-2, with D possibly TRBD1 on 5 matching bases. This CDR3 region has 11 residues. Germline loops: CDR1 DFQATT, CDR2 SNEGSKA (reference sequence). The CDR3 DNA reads TGCGCCGGACAACACGACTATGGCTACACCTTC. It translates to CAGQHDYGYTF.

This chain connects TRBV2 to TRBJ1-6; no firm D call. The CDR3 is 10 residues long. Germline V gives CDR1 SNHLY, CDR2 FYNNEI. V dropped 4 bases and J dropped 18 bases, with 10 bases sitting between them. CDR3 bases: TGTGCCAGCAGTGCTACGGAGCACCACTTT. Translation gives CASSATEHHF.